This is a list of T cell receptor beta chains from one sample in a study of response to subunit inactivated influenza vaccine. TCRdb analysed the RT-PCR reads with MiXCR anew, one entry per CDR3 protein. In the table there are approximately 530,000 distinct CDR3 sequences, roughly 13% of which are singletons. The source was PBMCs from blood, collected roughly 48 days after vaccination. Receptor source: a middle-aged man who received an inactivated influenza vaccine. The CDR3 runs from the conserved cysteine through the conserved F or W. D genes are given only for firm matches. Size is omitted from some rows. Given values are once, few, many or a class for expanded clones.

V gene	D gene	clone size	J gene	CDR3 DNA	CDR3 protein
TRBV10-3	.	few	TRBJ2-2	TGTGCCGCGAGCCAACTGGGGGGCGCGGACACCGGGGAGCTGTTTTTT	CAASQLGGADTGELFF
TRBV12-3/TRBV12-4	.	few	TRBJ2-5	TGTGCCAGCAGTCGGACTACCGACGGCCAAGAGACCCAGTACTTC	CASSRTTDGQETQYF
TRBV12-3/TRBV12-4	.	few	TRBJ2-1	TGTGCCAGACCCAAAAGGGAAATAGACAATGAGCAGTTCTTC	CARPKREIDNEQFF
TRBV24-1	TRBD2	.	TRBJ2-1	TGTGCCACCAGTGACCAAGGGACTAGCGGGAGTAATGAGCAGTTCTTC	CATSDQGTSGSNEQFF
TRBV7-2	TRBD2	.	TRBJ2-5	TGTGCCAGCAGCTTAGCCGGACTAGCGGGGTTGGAGACCCAGTACTTC	CASSLAGLAGLETQYF
TRBV10-3	TRBD1	many	TRBJ2-5	TGTGCCATCAGTGAGGACAGGGCCAGGGAGACCCAGTACTTC	CAISEDRARETQYF
TRBV29-1	.	many	TRBJ1-1	TGCAGCGTTAAAGGCGGGGCCCATGAAGCTTTCTTT	CSVKGGAHEAFF
TRBV11-2	TRBD2	.	TRBJ2-7	TGTGCCAGCAGCTTCTTTGGCGGGAGCAAATACGAGCAGTACTTC	CASSFFGGSKYEQYF
TRBV9	.	.	TRBJ2-7	TGTGCCAGCAGCGCTCGTGATGAGGGTAGCCACGAGCAGTACTTC	CASSARDEGSHEQYF
TRBV11-2	.	few	TRBJ2-1	TGTGCCAGCAGCGTCACCGGACTGAAACTTCGGTCCTACAATGAGCAGTTCTTC	CASSVTGLKLRSYNEQFF
TRBV25-1	.	.	TRBJ2-1	TGTGCCAGCAGTGTCAGTCCCATGTCTAGCGTGTACGTTGAGCAGTTCTTC	CASSVSPMSSVYVEQFF
TRBV4-1	.	.	TRBJ2-1	TGCGCCAGCAGCCAAGATCGGAGTCGGCAGGGAAGGGAGTACAATGAGCAGTTCTTC	CASSQDRSRQGREYNEQFF
TRBV7-8	.	few	TRBJ2-3	TGTGCCAGCAGCGACGGGGCAGATACGCAGTATTTT	CASSDGADTQYF
TRBV29-1	.	.	TRBJ1-1	TGCAGCGTTTTCGGAGAGGTAAACACTGAAGCTTTCTTT	CSVFGEVNTEAFF
TRBV4-3	.	many	TRBJ1-5	TGCGCCAGCAGCCAAGATATGGGGGGAGGGCAGCCCCAGCATTTT	CASSQDMGGGQPQHF
TRBV24-1	.	.	TRBJ2-1	TGTGCCACCAGGGAGAGCCCGGGTGAGGAGCAGTTCTTC	CATRESPGEEQFF
TRBV4-1	.	.	TRBJ2-5	TGCGCCAGCAGCTATACAGAGTGGGGGGAGACCCAGTACTTC	CASSYTEWGETQYF
TRBV7-2	.	.	TRBJ2-3	TGTGCCAGCAGCTTAGAGATTGGCAGGGAGGCAGATACGCAGTATTTT	CASSLEIGREADTQYF
TRBV6-2/TRBV6-3	.	.	TRBJ2-6	TGTGCCAGCAGCCATAGGGCCCTGGACAACAGACCTCCTGGGGCCAACGTCCTGACTTTC	CASSHRALDNRPPGANVLTF
TRBV12-3/TRBV12-4	.	few	TRBJ1-1	TGTGCCAGCTCCGGCTCTCTGAGGGGTGAAGCTTTCTTT	CASSGSLRGEAFF
TRBV25-1	.	.	TRBJ1-5	TGTGCCAGCAGTGAGGGGGGGGAAAGCCAGCCCCAGCATTTT	CASSEGGESQPQHF
TRBV5-5	.	.	TRBJ2-7	TGTGCCAGCAGCTTGGTGCAGGGGAGTTTGGACGAGCAGTACTTC	CASSLVQGSLDEQYF